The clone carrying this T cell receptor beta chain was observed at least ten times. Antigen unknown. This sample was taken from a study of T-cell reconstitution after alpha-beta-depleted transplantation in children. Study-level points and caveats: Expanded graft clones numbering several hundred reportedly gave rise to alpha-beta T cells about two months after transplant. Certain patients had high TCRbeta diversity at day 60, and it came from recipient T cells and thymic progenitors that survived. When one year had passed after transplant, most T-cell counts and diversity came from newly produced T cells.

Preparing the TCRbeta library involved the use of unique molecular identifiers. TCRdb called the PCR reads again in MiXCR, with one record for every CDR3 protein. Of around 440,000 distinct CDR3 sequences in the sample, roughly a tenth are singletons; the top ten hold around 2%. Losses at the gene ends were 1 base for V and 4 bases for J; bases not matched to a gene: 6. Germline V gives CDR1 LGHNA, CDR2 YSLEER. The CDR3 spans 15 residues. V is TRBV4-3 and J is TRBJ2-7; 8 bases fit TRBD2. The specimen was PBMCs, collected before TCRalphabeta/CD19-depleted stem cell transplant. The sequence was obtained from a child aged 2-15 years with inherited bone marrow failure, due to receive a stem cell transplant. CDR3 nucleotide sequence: TGCGCCAGCAGCCAAGTACTAGCGGAGAGATACGAGCAGTACTTC. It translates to CASSQVLAERYEQYF.